This passage covers 23 T cell receptor beta chains from one sample sequenced in a study of tumor-infiltrating lymphocytes in primary liver carcinoma. Starting from 500 ng of total RNA, TCR beta cDNA was produced with a primer in the constant region. Libraries covering TCR beta were generated through three nested multiplex PCR rounds (using a slightly modified ARM-PCR). A C-beta reverse primer was combined with TRBV1-TRBV30 forward primers in the first two PCR rounds, and each round had around 11 cycles. MiXCR, run by TCRdb on the multiplex PCR reads, gives a single entry per CDR3 protein. Here the sample spans about 310,000 distinct CDR3 sequences, about 50% being singletons. Alongside blood RNA obtained from unsorted whole blood, germline DNA was also extracted. Material: peripheral blood. All receptors derive from a woman aged 25 to 39 with primary liver carcinoma and hepatitis B virus infection.

With regard to this clonotype: The junction does not match germline at one end; this may be a read error. The chain combines TRBV11-2 with TRBJ2-5, with D possibly TRBD2 on 5 matching bases. The germline V gene has CDR1 SGHAT and CDR2 FQNNGV. The CDR3 has 15 amino acids. The CDR3 DNA reads as TGTGCCAGCAACTTAAGGTCGGGGTACCAAGAGATCCAGTACTTC. Encoded protein: CASNLRSGYQEIQYF.

This clonotype has ten or more counts. The V call is TRBV12-3 or TRBV12-4, the J call TRBJ1-5, with 7 bases matching TRBD1. The CDR3 runs to 18 residues. The V and J ends lost 6 bases and 2 bases, in that order; junction bases with no gene match: 16. The CDR3 DNA follows: TGTGCCAGCAGCCTACCGGGACAGCCCATTCGTCGCAATCAGCCCCAGCATTTT. This codes for CASSLPGQPIRRNQPQHF.

CDR3 sequence (DNA): TGCGCCAGCAGACATAGCGAAACAGGAAGGGAGACCCAGTACTTC. As protein: CASRHSETGRETQYF. The chain links TRBV5-1 to TRBJ2-5, with D perhaps given as TRBD1 or TRBD2 (5 bases each). CDR1 SGHRS and CDR2 YFSETQ come from the germline V gene. The CDR3 is made up of 15 amino acids. Between the trimmed V and J ends, which lost 5 bases and 5 bases, there was a span of 19 bases.

This chain joins TRBV5-4 and TRBJ2-3; 12 nucleotides agree with TRBD2. Germline loops: CDR1 SGHNT, CDR2 YYREEE (reference sequence). The J segment lost 4 bases and the V segment lost 3 bases, leaving 6 bases of the junction unmatched. CDR3 length: 16 residues. The CDR3 spells CASSSASGRASDTQYF. For the CDR3, the DNA is TGTGCCAGCAGCTCCGCTAGCGGGAGGGCATCAGATACGCAGTATTTT.

Worth noting for this clonotype: It may be a read error: a sequence one base away is much more abundant. The gene calls are TRBV6-2 or TRBV6-3 and TRBJ2-7; D may be TRBD1 (5 bases). Germline CDR1 reads MNHEY; CDR2 reads SVGEGT. CDR3 size: 14 residues. The V end lost 7 bases, the J end lost 0 bases, and 13 bases lay between the germline ends. The CDR3 sequence: CASKLGVGSYEQYF. The CDR3 nucleotides are TGTGCCAGCAAGTTAGGGGTAGGCTCCTACGAGCAGTACTTC.

The J gene is TRBJ2-7, the V gene TRBV11-3; D remains ambiguous. The V gene lost 9 bases and the J gene lost 1 base, with 16 bases spanning the gap. The CDR3 covers 14 residues. From germline, CDR1 is SGHNT and CDR2 YENEEA. The CDR3 region has the DNA TGTGCCAGGAGCCCACAGCGAATATCCTACGAGCAGTACTTC. As protein: CARSPQRISYEQYF. The full variable domain, completed using reference TRBV11-3 and TRBJ2-7, is EAGVVQSPRYKIIEKKQPVAFWCNPISGHNTLYWYLQNLGQGPELLIRYENEEAVDDSQLPKDRFSAERLKGVDSTLKIQPAELGDSAVYLCARSPQRISYEQYFGPGTRLTVT.

V gene TRBV28 combines with J gene TRBJ2-5; weak D call: TRBD2 (6 bases). Germline lookup yields CDR1 MDHEN and CDR2 SYDVKM. The CDR3 is 15 amino acids. Trimming took 3 bases from V and 0 from J, leaving 11 bases between them. The CDR3 DNA reads as TGTGCCAGCAGTTTCCCCCGGGACTACCAAGAGACCCAGTACTTC. This encodes CASSFPRDYQETQYF. The complete variable domain, with remaining parts taken from reference TRBV28 and TRBJ2-5, reads DVKVTQSSRYLVKRTGEKVFLECVQDMDHENMFWYRQDPGLGLRLIYFSYDVKMKEKGDIPEGYSVSREKKERFSLILESASTNQTSMYLCASSFPRDYQETQYFGPGTRLLVL.

Worth noting for this clonotype: Sequence at one end of the junction differs from germline and may be a read error. The V and J genes are TRBV4-3 and TRBJ2-5; perhaps TRBD1 as D (5 bases). The CDR3 consists of 15 residues. Germline lookup yields CDR1 LGHNA and CDR2 YSLEER. CDR3 protein: CASSSRQKSQETQYF. The CDR3, as DNA: TGCGCCAGCAGCTCGCGACAGAAGAGCCAAGAGACCCAGTATTTC.

On this clonotype itself: A much larger clone differs from this one at a single base, so this may be a read error. This chain uses TRBV29-1 with TRBJ1-1, with D possibly TRBD1 on 6 matching bases. CDR1 SQVTM and CDR2 ANQGSEA come from the germline V gene. Between the trimmed V and J ends, which lost 6 bases and 4 bases, there was a span of 15 bases. The CDR3 consists of 13 residues. CDR3: CSVSGDIGTEAFF. The CDR3, as DNA: TGCAGCGTATCAGGGGACATCGGCACTGAAGCTTTCTTT.

This clonotype has only a few counts. Its ends do not fully match the called genes, so a read error is possible. The gene calls are TRBV4-2 and TRBJ2-7; no clear D gene. Germline CDR1 and CDR2: LGHNA and YNFKEQ. This CDR3 is 13 amino acids long. This chain's CDR3 is CASNQDWRNEQYF. The CDR3 bases are TGTGCCAGCAACCAAGATTGGAGAAACGAGCAGTACTTC.

This clonotype showed up just a few times. The chain couples TRBV4-2 to TRBJ2-7, with 8 bases fitting TRBD2. The CDR3 covers 16 residues. The germline V gene encodes CDR1 LGHNA and CDR2 YNFKEQ. Losses at the gene ends were 0 bases for V and 2 bases for J; bases not matched to a gene: 6. CDR3 protein: CASSQDWREVTYEQYF. CDR3 bases: TGTGCCAGCAGCCAAGACTGGCGGGAGGTAACCTACGAGCAGTACTTC.

As to this clonotype: Just one base apart from a much larger clone, this may be a read error. V gene TRBV6-1 combines with J gene TRBJ2-7; TRBD1 or TRBD2 may be the D gene (5 bases each). The germline V and J ends were trimmed by 1 base and 2 bases, with 15 bases remaining between them. The CDR3 contains 16 residues. The germline gives CDR1 MNHNS, CDR2 SASEGT. The CDR3 loop reads CASSEEGNFSAYEQYF. CDR3 nucleotides: TGTGCCAGCAGTGAAGAGGGGAATTTTAGCGCCTACGAGCAGTACTTC.

The genes are TRBV30 and TRBJ2-1; tentatively, D is TRBD2 (6 bases). The CDR3 spans 13 residues. Germline CDR1 reads GTSNPN; CDR2 reads SVGIG (reference sequence). The CDR3 DNA follows: TGTGCTTTCACTGCGGGATCCAACAATGAGCAGTTCTTC. Protein sequence: CAFTAGSNNEQFF.

Remarks on this clonotype: Germline and junction disagree at one end, which may indicate a read error. The V call is TRBV11-2, the J call TRBJ2-1, with no clear D. Germline CDR1 and CDR2: SGHAT and FQNNGV. The CDR3 is made up of 14 amino acids. The CDR3 DNA follows: TGTGCCAGCAGCTTAGCGCGTTCCGGCAATGTGCAGTTCTTC. This gives the protein CASSLARSGNVQFF.

Worth noting for this clonotype: A read error may account for a junction end that differs from germline. This chain connects TRBV2 to TRBJ2-7; no reliable D call. The CDR3 contains 15 residues. The germline gives CDR1 SNHLY, CDR2 FYNNEI. CDR3 nucleotides: TGTGCCAACAGTGAAGTGGTGGGCGCCCCTTACGAGCAGTACTTC. It specifies CANSEVVGAPYEQYF.

There are many counts of this clonotype. The chain combines TRBV6-1 with TRBJ1-5; 7 bases match TRBD1. The germline CDR1 and CDR2 sequences are MNHNS and SASEGT. V gave up 10 bases and J gave up 1 base; unmatched junction bases: 10. The CDR3 is 15 residues long. The CDR3 sequence: CATSDRWQSNQPQHF. The CDR3 nucleotides read TGTGCCACCTCGGACAGGTGGCAAAGCAATCAGCCCCAGCATTTT.

This clonotype was found a few times. The conserved final phenylalanine or tryptophan is absent from the CDR3, which likely points to a read error. The chain joins TRBV29-1 to TRBJ1-1, with D perhaps TRBD1 (5 bases). Trimming took off 4 bases at V and 8 bases at J, with 11 bases between the two ends. CDR1 is SQVTM, CDR2 ANQGSEA, per germline. The CDR3 sequence is 11 residues long. In DNA form, the CDR3 reads TGCAGCGTTGGAAGACAGTCCGAAGCTTTCCTT. It encodes CSVGRQSEAFL.

As regards this clonotype: With a much larger clone just one base away, this may be a read error. The V and J genes are TRBV29-1 and TRBJ2-7; TRBD1 matches at 8 bases. CDR3 length equals 13 residues. V lost 7 bases, J lost 4 bases, and 9 bases stayed unmatched. Per germline, CDR1 SQVTM and CDR2 ANQGSEA. In nucleotides, the CDR3 is TGCAGCGCGGAGGACAGGGCCGAGTACGAGCAGTACTTC. It encodes CSAEDRAEYEQYF.

A note on this clonotype: This CDR3 fails to terminate in the conserved phenylalanine or tryptophan, so it likely reflects a read error. The DNA is left out, because the CDR3 cannot be placed on it with certainty; the CDR3 is given as TCRdb lists it. The V gene is TRBV6-5, the J gene TRBJ1-6. The CDR3 is 14 residues long, counting both termini. The V gene's germline CDR1 is MNHEY and CDR2 SVGAGI. The CDR3 loop is CASSSKEWDSPLHL.

The chain links TRBV13 to TRBJ2-1, with TRBD2 identical over 8 bases. The V segment lost 1 base and the J segment 3 bases; nucleotides outside the gene matches: 8. This CDR3 region has 17 residues. CDR1 is PRHDT and CDR2 is FYEKMQ in the germline V gene (reference sequence). CDR3: CASSLEKSGGGYNEQFF. CDR3 DNA sequence: TGTGCCAGCAGCTTAGAAAAATCGGGGGGGGGCTACAATGAGCAGTTCTTC.

Notes on this clonotype: A clone one base away is much larger, so this may be a read error. The chain employs TRBV6-1 and TRBJ1-1; unclear D gene. The CDR3 contains 13 residues. The V end lost 0 bases, the J end lost 10 bases, and 12 bases lay between the germline ends. CDR1 MNHNS and CDR2 SASEGT come from the germline V gene. The CDR3 loop is CASSEARVAVAFF. CDR3 sequence (DNA): TGTGCCAGCAGTGAAGCGAGGGTGGCGGTAGCTTTCTTT.

In this sample, this clonotype turned up a few times. The V gene is TRBV4-3, the J gene TRBJ2-5, with 10 bases aligning to TRBD1. In germline, CDR1 is LGHNA, CDR2 YSLEER. V shed 2 bases and J 1 base; nucleotides not matched to a gene: 4. The CDR3 has 16 amino acids. DNA for the CDR3: TGCGCCAGCAGCCAACGGACAGGGGGAACCCAAGAGACCCAGTACTTC. It is translated as CASSQRTGGTQETQYF.

This clonotype has a count of ten or more. The chain recombines TRBV6-1 with TRBJ1-1; no clear D gene. CDR3 size: 13 residues. V was shortened by 8 bases and J by 0 bases, with 10 bases between the two germline ends. The V gene's germline CDR1 is MNHNS and CDR2 SASEGT. The CDR3 DNA follows: TGTGCCAGCGCCCGGCGGGTGAACACTGAAGCTTTCTTT. Residues: CASARRVNTEAFF.